This T cell receptor beta chain was obtained from a study of vaccination and CD4 T cells after COVID-19. Study details: Control cultures were supplied with a CEFX pool, an HIV-1 Nef pool, or no peptide at all.

Cultured CD4+ T-cell DNA underwent Oncomine TCR Beta short-read sequencing. TCRdb redid the calling of the PCR reads with MiXCR, one entry per CDR3 protein. The sample yields approximately 20,000 distinct CDR3 sequences, 35% to 50% seen once. Germline loops: CDR1 MNHEY, CDR2 SVGEGT. This CDR3 has 12 amino acids. V was cut by 3 bases and J by 1 base, with 4 bases left in between. A remark on this clonotype: Its matching antigen is unknown.

Treatment: approximately 11-day PBMC culture with coronavirus spike peptide pools or control peptides (ViraFEST assay). This sequence joins TRBV6-2 or TRBV6-3 and TRBJ2-7; D not certain. Sequences were derived from CD4+ T cells from blood, cultured in vitro, sampled after SARS-CoV-2 vaccination. The receptor was derived from a human donor who had recovered from COVID-19. DNA of the CDR3: TGTGCCAGCAGTTATAGTTCCTACGAGCAGTACTTC. The encoded protein is CASSYSSYEQYF.